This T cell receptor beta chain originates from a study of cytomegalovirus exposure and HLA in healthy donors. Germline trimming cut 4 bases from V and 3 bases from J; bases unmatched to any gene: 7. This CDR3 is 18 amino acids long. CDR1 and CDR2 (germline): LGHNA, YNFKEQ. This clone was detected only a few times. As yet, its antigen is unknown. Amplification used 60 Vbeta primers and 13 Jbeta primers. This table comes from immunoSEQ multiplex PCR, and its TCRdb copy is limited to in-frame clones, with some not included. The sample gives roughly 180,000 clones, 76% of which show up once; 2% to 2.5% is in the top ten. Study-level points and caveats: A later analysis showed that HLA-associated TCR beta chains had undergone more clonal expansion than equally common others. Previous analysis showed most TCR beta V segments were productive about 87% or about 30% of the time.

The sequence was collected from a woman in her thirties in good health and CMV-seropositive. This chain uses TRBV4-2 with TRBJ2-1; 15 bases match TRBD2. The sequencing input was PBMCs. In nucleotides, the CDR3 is TGTGCCAGCAGCCGCCGGACTAGCGGGGGGGAAATCTACAATGAGCAGTTCTTC. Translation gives CASSRRTSGGEIYNEQFF.